This TCR beta chain was captured by sequencing in a study of T cell responses to AZD1222 COVID-19 vaccine. Whole-study findings and limits: Only 6 or 7 people who got AZD1222 tested seropositive at baseline. Vaccine-associated CD4 TCRs ranged over spike, dominating at 160-218 and 743-854.

The method was immunoSEQ multiplex PCR; TCRdb's version includes in-frame clones alone and lacks a portion of them. The table records under 200,000 clones, 85% to 95% of them present only once. As regards this clone: Its specificity is unknown.

This clonotype originated in an adult who received the MenACWY meningococcal vaccine as a control. Sequencing used peripheral blood, obtained 28 days after the second dose of the MenACWY control vaccine.

The CDR3, as DNA: TGTGCCACCAGTGATTTGCCTGGGCGGGGGGGCACTAATACGCAGTATTTT. Residues: CATSDLPGRGGTNTQYF. The chain carries TRBV24-1 and TRBJ2-3; 9 bases are a match to TRBD2. This CDR3 is built from 17 residues. CDR1 and CDR2 (germline): KGHDR, SFDVKD. Germline trimming cut 0 bases from V and 7 bases from J; bases unmatched to any gene: 10.